These 18 T cell receptor beta chains originate from one sample sequenced in a study of OX40 agonist ivuxolimab in advanced cancers. Sequencing was performed with immunoSEQ multiplex PCR; in TCRdb, only in-frame clones are kept and a portion is missing. The sample contains tens of thousands of clones, around 88% of which appear only once. This specimen consisted of CD4+ or CD8+ T cells sorted from blood, obtained in a trial of the OX40 agonist ivuxolimab. The receptors were sampled from an adult with an advanced solid tumor such as melanoma, head and neck, liver or kidney cancer.

The CDR3 DNA reads TGTGCCACCAGCCGCCTGGGACTAGCGGGAAGTAACGAGCAGTACTTC. Its protein is CATSRLGLAGSNEQYF. The V call is TRBV15, the J call TRBJ2-7; 13 nucleotides agree with TRBD2. The CDR3 loop spans 16 amino acids. CDR1 is LNHNV and CDR2 is YYDKDF in the germline V gene (reference sequence). V shed 5 bases and J 5 bases; nucleotides not matched to a gene: 9.

This chain connects TRBV7-2 to TRBJ2-7; TRBD2 agrees at 11 bases. Looked up from germline, CDR1 is SGHTA and CDR2 is FQGNSA. The V and J ends lost 1 base and 2 bases, in that order; junction bases with no gene match: 4. The length of the CDR3 is 16 residues. CDR3 coding DNA: TGTGCCAGCAGCTTAGACGGGACTAGCGGTACCTACGAGCAGTACTTC. The encoded protein is CASSLDGTSGTYEQYF.

This chain connects TRBV11-2 to TRBJ2-3; possible D gene TRBD2, 6 bases. The CDR3 covers 13 residues. V was pared by 6 bases and J by 3 bases, with 10 bases between. Germline assignment: CDR1 SGHAT and CDR2 FQNNGV. The CDR3 DNA reads as TGTGCCAGCAGGTTTAGCGGAACAGATACGCAGTATTTT. This gives the protein CASRFSGTDTQYF.

The genes are TRBV6-5 and TRBJ1-4, with TRBD1 identical over 7 bases. The CDR3 is 14 amino acids. With 6 bases clipped from V and 7 bases from J, the junction kept 8 bases outside the gene matches. The germline V gene encodes CDR1 MNHEY and CDR2 SVGAGI. CDR3 region: CASRKQGLGEKLFF. The CDR3 DNA reads as TGTGCCAGCAGAAAACAGGGGTTGGGTGAAAAACTGTTTTTT.

The chain is built from TRBV5-1 and TRBJ2-3; 8 bases match TRBD2. The trim removed 4 bases at V and 2 bases at J, leaving 6 bases unmatched. CDR3 length: 15 residues. Germline assignment: CDR1 SGHRS and CDR2 YFSETQ. The CDR3 region is CASSQGLALTDTQYF. The DNA for the CDR3 is TGCGCCAGCAGCCAAGGACTAGCACTCACAGATACGCAGTATTTT.

The chain employs TRBV6-5 and TRBJ2-3; the D gene is possibly TRBD2 (5 bases). V was shortened by 0 bases and J by 7 bases, with 17 bases between the two germline ends. The germline CDR1 and CDR2 sequences are MNHEY and SVGAGI. The CDR3 runs 16 residues. The CDR3 DNA is TGTGCCAGCAGTTACTCGGCTGGACTTCCAGCAAATACGCAGTATTTT. Translation gives CASSYSAGLPANTQYF.

The chain links TRBV18 to TRBJ2-7; 9 positions match TRBD2. This CDR3 is built from 15 residues. Germline V lookup: CDR1 KGHSH, CDR2 LQKENI. V shed 6 bases, J shed 4 bases, and the junction held 10 bases outside the gene matches. CDR3 amino acids: CASSSGAGGAYEQYF. In nucleotides, the CDR3 is TGTGCCAGCTCTTCGGGAGCGGGAGGAGCATACGAGCAGTACTTC.

The chain recombines TRBV7-2 with TRBJ2-3; TRBD1 aligns across 10 bases. Germline-derived CDR1 and CDR2 are SGHTA and FQGNSA. V dropped 3 bases and J dropped 1; count of bases not matched to a gene: 4. This CDR3 region has 16 residues. CDR3 in amino acids: CASSLAGTGGTDTQYF. The CDR3, as DNA: TGTGCCAGCAGCTTGGCCGGGACAGGGGGCACAGATACGCAGTATTTT.

The count of this clone is one. The chain couples TRBV7-8 to TRBJ2-7; D ambiguous. Germline values: CDR1 SGHVS, CDR2 FQNEAQ. Trimming took off 0 bases at V and 6 bases at J, with 9 bases between the two ends. This CDR3 has 13 residues. The CDR3 loop is CASSLALDPEQYF. In DNA, the CDR3 is TGTGCCAGCAGCTTAGCCCTAGATCCCGAGCAGTACTTC.

The chain uses TRBV30 and TRBJ2-3; TRBD2 is a possible D gene (6 bases). Germline values: CDR1 GTSNPN, CDR2 SVGIG (reference sequence). V dropped 2 bases and J dropped 10 bases, with 10 bases sitting between them. This CDR3 is 11 amino acids long. The CDR3 nucleotides read TGTGCCTGGAGTATGGAGGGTGCGCAGTATTTT. Its protein product is CAWSMEGAQYF.

The J gene is TRBJ2-5, the V gene TRBV15; possibly TRBD2 for D (6 bases). The V gene lost 5 bases and the J gene lost 5 bases, with 21 bases spanning the gap. The CDR3 contains 16 residues. From germline, CDR1 is LNHNV and CDR2 YYDKDF (reference sequence). The CDR3 reads CATSRGGGSGLETQYF. The CDR3 region has the DNA TGTGCCACCAGCCGCGGTGGAGGGTCGGGATTGGAGACCCAGTACTTC.

This clone appeared a single time. The J gene is TRBJ2-5, the V gene TRBV5-4; D perhaps matches TRBD2 (5 bases). Germline V lookup: CDR1 SGHNT, CDR2 YYREEE (reference sequence). This CDR3 comprises 15 residues. Trimming took off 3 bases at V and 2 bases at J, with 14 bases between the two ends. CDR3 DNA sequence: TGTGCCAGCAGCTCCAGGACTGGGCGGCAAGAGACCCAGTACTTC. It codes for CASSSRTGRQETQYF.

The chain employs TRBV5-8 and TRBJ1-6; TRBD1 agrees at 8 bases. Germline trimming cut 4 bases from V and 6 bases from J; bases unmatched to any gene: 6. This CDR3 spans 15 amino acids. Germline V lookup: CDR1 SGHTS, CDR2 YDEGEE. Here the CDR3 DNA reads TGTGCCAGCAGCCGGACAGGGACAATTAATTCACCCCTCCACTTT. This codes for CASSRTGTINSPLHF.

V is TRBV5-1 and J is TRBJ2-2; D uncertain. Germline loops: CDR1 SGHRS, CDR2 YFSETQ. The CDR3 extends over 14 amino acids. Trimming cost V 0 bases and J 6 bases, with 9 bases left between them. CDR3 in DNA: TGCGCCAGCAGCTTGGTCCCCTCCCCCGGGGAGCTGTTTTTT. Protein: CASSLVPSPGELFF.

The chain combines TRBV15 with TRBJ2-3, with D tentatively TRBD2 (6 bases). This CDR3 spans 15 amino acids. Germline CDR1 LNHNV, CDR2 YYDKDF (reference sequence). V was trimmed by 5 bases and J by 8 bases, leaving 20 bases between them. The CDR3 is CATSSFWDSLGTQYF. In nucleotides, the CDR3 is TGTGCCACCAGCTCCTTCTGGGACTCCTTGGGTACGCAGTATTTT.

The chain employs TRBV6-1 and TRBJ1-6; tentative D call: TRBD1 (5 bases). The CDR3 runs to 16 residues. The V gene lost 2 bases and the J gene lost 7 bases, with 15 bases spanning the gap. The germline V gene encodes CDR1 MNHNS and CDR2 SASEGT. The CDR3 region is CASSELDGGVNSPLHF. CDR3 DNA sequence: TGTGCCAGCAGTGAACTAGACGGAGGGGTCAATTCACCCCTCCACTTT.

This clone was seen only a few times. This sequence joins TRBV30 and TRBJ1-1; D is undetermined. There are 13 residues in the CDR3. The V and J ends lost 0 bases and 3 bases respectively, with 8 bases between them. Germline CDR1 reads GTSNPN; CDR2 reads SVGIG (reference sequence). The CDR3 loop reads CAWSVSGHTEAFF. For the CDR3, the DNA is TGTGCCTGGAGTGTAAGTGGACACACTGAAGCTTTCTTT.

The rearrangement joins TRBV29-1 to TRBJ2-7; the match to TRBD2 covers 10 bases. V trimming: 7 bases; J trimming: 3 bases; junction bases outside the gene matches: 6. Looked up from germline, CDR1 is SQVTM and CDR2 is ANQGSEA. CDR3 size: 13 residues. The DNA of the CDR3 is TGCAGCGCAAAACCTAGCGGGAGCTACGAGCAGTACTTC. The encoded protein is CSAKPSGSYEQYF.